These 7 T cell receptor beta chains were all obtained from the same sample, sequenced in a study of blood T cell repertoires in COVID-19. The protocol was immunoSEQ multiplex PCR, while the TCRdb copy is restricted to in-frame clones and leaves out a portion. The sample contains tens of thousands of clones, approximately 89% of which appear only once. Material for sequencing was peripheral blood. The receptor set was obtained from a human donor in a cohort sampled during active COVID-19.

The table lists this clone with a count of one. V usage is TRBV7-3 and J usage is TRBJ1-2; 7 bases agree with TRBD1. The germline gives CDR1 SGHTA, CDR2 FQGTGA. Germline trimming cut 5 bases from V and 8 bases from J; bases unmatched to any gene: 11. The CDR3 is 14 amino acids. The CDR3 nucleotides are TGTGCCAGCAGCGTCTCTGGTAGGGGGCAAGGCTACACCTTC. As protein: CASSVSGRGQGYTF.

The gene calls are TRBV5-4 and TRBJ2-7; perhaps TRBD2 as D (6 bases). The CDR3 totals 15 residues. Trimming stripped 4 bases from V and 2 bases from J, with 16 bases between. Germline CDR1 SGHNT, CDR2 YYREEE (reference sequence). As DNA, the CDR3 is TGTGCCAGCAGCCCCCCCGGGACTCGAACCTACGAGCAGTACTTC. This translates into CASSPPGTRTYEQYF.

The CDR3 DNA follows: TGTGCCAGCAGTTATCAGCTAGCGGGGGGAAGTGAGCAGTTCTTC. Protein: CASSYQLAGGSEQFF. The chain joins TRBV6-2 or TRBV6-3 to TRBJ2-1; TRBD2 agrees at 11 bases. Germline V gene sequence: CDR1 MNHEY, CDR2 SVGEGT. This CDR3 has 15 residues. V gave up 3 bases and J gave up 9 bases; unmatched junction bases: 7.

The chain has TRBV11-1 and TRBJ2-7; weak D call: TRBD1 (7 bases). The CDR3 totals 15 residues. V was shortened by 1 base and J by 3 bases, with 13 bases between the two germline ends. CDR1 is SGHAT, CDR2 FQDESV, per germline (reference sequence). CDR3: CASSLGQGGYYEQYF. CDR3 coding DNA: TGTGCCAGCAGCTTAGGACAGGGAGGTTACTACGAGCAGTACTTC.

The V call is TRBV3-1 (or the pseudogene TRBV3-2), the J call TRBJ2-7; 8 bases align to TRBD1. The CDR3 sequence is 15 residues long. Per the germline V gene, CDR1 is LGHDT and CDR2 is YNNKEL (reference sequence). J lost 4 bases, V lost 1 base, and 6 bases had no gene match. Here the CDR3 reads CASSQGAGGRYEQYF. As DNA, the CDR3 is TGTGCCAGCAGCCAAGGGGCAGGGGGCCGGTACGAGCAGTACTTC.

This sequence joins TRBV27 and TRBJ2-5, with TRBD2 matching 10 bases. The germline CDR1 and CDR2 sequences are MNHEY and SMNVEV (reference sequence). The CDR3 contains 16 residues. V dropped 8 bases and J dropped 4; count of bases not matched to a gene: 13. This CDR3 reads CASSKRASGGGETQYF. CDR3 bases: TGTGCCAGCTCCAAACGAGCTAGCGGGGGTGGAGAGACCCAGTACTTC.

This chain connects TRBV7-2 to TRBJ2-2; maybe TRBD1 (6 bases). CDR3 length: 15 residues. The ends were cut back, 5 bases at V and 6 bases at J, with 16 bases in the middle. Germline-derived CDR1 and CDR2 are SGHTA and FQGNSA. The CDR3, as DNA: TGTGCCAGCAGCGCAGGCCTGGGGGCCCCCGGGGAGCTGTTTTTT. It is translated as CASSAGLGAPGELFF.